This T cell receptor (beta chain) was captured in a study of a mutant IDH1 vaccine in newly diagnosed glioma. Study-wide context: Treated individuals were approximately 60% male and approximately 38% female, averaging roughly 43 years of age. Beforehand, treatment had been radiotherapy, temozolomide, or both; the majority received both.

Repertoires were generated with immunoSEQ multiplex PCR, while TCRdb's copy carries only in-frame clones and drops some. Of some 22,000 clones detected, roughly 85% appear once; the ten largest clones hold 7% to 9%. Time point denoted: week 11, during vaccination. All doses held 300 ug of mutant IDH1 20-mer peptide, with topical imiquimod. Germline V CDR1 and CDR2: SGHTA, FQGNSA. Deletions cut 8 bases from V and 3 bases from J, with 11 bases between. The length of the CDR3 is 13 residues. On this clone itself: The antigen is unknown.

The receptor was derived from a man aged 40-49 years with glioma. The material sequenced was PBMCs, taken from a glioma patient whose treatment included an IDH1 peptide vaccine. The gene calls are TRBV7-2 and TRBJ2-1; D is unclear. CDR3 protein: CASGPLNYNEQFF. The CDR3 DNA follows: TGTGCCAGCGGCCCTTTAAACTACAATGAGCAGTTCTTC. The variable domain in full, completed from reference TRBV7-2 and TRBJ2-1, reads GAGVSQSPSNKVTEKGKDVELRCDPISGHTALYWYRQSLGQGLEFLIYFQGNSAPDKSGLPSDRFSAERTGGSVSTLTIQRTQQEDSAVYLCASGPLNYNEQFFGPGTRLTVL.